This T cell receptor beta chain appears in the sequencing data of a study of blood T cell repertoires in COVID-19. In the study overall: Samples representing acute and convalescent COVID-19 were sourced from the United States, Italy and Spain. T cells, B-cell-depleted T cells, or PBMCs provided the cDNA or gDNA that served as material.

The CDR3 runs to 14 residues. CDR1 LNHDA and CDR2 SQIVND come from the germline V gene (reference sequence). Trimming removed 6 bases at V and 7 bases at J, with 18 bases between. In the study's own analysis: The assay estimated nucleated cells by amplifying reference gene primers. TCRdb keeps only in-frame clones here, not all; method: immunoSEQ multiplex PCR. V, J and clone size are those of that table, while D and trimming were read from the DNA. The table records over 250,000 clones, 70% to 90% of them present only once. The J gene is TRBJ1-1, the V gene TRBV19, with D perhaps matching TRBD1 (6 bases). The clonotype comes from a woman aged 70-85 years with acute or convalescent COVID-19. Material: peripheral blood. The CDR3 DNA reads as TGTGCCAGTAGCCGACTCGGACAGCTAAATGAAGCTTTCTTT. Residues: CASSRLGQLNEAFF.